These 21 T cell receptor beta chains were all obtained from the same sample, sequenced in a study of cytomegalovirus exposure and HLA in healthy donors. The PCR had 60 Vbeta and 13 Jbeta primers. Sequencing was performed with immunoSEQ multiplex PCR; in TCRdb, only in-frame clones are kept and a portion is missing. The top ten hold around 5.7% of the sample, which has 160,000 or so clones, over 60% seen once. Sample: PBMCs. The receptors were sampled from a man aged 40-49 years in good health and CMV-seronegative.

This clone came up a few times. J is TRBJ1-1 and V is TRBV6-6; D is unclear. The CDR3 length is 14 residues. Trimming took 5 bases from V and 5 from J, leaving 15 bases between them. The germline gives CDR1 MNHNY, CDR2 SVGAGI (reference sequence). CDR3 nucleotides: TGTGCCAGCAGTCCTCTCGGAGGTTCGACTGAAGCTTTCTTT. Translating gives CASSPLGGSTEAFF.

The J gene is TRBJ2-5, the V gene TRBV29-1; the D is unclear. The assigned J gene may be wrong: the sequence end matches TRBJ2-7 better. The CDR3 consists of 12 residues. Germline V gene data show CDR1 as SQVTM and CDR2 as ANQGSEA. The CDR3 sequence: CSVETETYEQYF. The CDR3 DNA reads TGCAGCGTTGAGACGGAGACCTACGAGCAGTACTTC.

This clone was found a few times. The chain couples TRBV7-8 to TRBJ2-7, with D possibly TRBD1 on 5 matching bases. This CDR3 comprises 13 residues. Germline CDR1 SGHVS, CDR2 FQNEAQ. Between the trimmed V and J ends, which lost 1 base and 4 bases, there was a span of 8 bases. The CDR3 DNA reads as TGTGCCAGCAGCTTAGTGAAGGGGTACGAGCAGTACTTC. Its protein product is CASSLVKGYEQYF.

The table lists this clone with a count of one. The chain combines TRBV19 with TRBJ2-1; D might be TRBD1 (6 bases). This CDR3 has 13 amino acids. CDR1 is LNHDA, CDR2 SQIVND, per germline (reference sequence). V was cut by 4 bases and J by 5 bases, with 9 bases left in between. The CDR3 spells CASSSGQHNEQFF. DNA for the CDR3: TGTGCCAGTAGTAGCGGACAGCACAATGAGCAGTTCTTC.

This chain's CDR3 is CASSPQVGTEAFF. CDR3 nucleotides: TGTGCCAGCTCACCGCAGGTTGGAACTGAAGCTTTCTTT. The J gene is TRBJ1-1, the V gene TRBV18; D ambiguous. The V end was cut by 3 bases, the J end by 5 bases, with 10 bases between. This CDR3 region has 13 residues. Germline CDR1 and CDR2: KGHSH and LQKENI. Variable domain in full (rest from reference TRBV18 and TRBJ1-1): NAGVMQNPRHLVRRRGQEARLRCSPMKGHSHVYWYRQLPEEGLKFMVYLQKENIIDESGMPKERFSAEFPKEGPSILRIQQVVRGDSAAYFCASSPQVGTEAFFGQGTRLTVV.

V is TRBV30 and J is TRBJ1-2; D gene uncertain. The CDR3 is made up of 15 amino acids. Germline loops: CDR1 GTSNPN, CDR2 SVGIG (reference sequence). The V and J ends lost 2 bases and 5 bases respectively, with 18 bases between them. CDR3 in amino acids: CAWSPRFGREYGYTF. The CDR3 DNA reads as TGTGCCTGGAGTCCTCGATTCGGGCGGGAATATGGCTACACCTTC. Drawing the rest from reference TRBV30 and TRBJ1-2, the complete variable domain is SQTIHQWPATLVQPVGSPLSLECTVEGTSNPNLYWYRQAAGRGLQLLFYSVGIGQISSEVPQNLSASRPQDRQFILSSKKLLLSDSGFYLCAWSPRFGREYGYTFGSGTRLTVV.

The sample holds a few counts of this clone. The J gene is TRBJ2-7, the V gene TRBV5-4, with TRBD2 matching over 7 bases. The CDR3 loop spans 14 amino acids. The germline gives CDR1 SGHNT, CDR2 YYREEE (reference sequence). Germline trimming cut 6 bases from V and 3 bases from J; bases unmatched to any gene: 9. This CDR3 reads CASTMGEGFYEQYF. The CDR3 bases are TGTGCCAGCACCATGGGGGAGGGATTCTACGAGCAGTACTTC.

This rearrangement joins TRBV18 to TRBJ1-4; D gene ambiguous. The CDR3 sequence is 16 residues long. With 4 bases removed from V and 8 bases from J, the gap between germline ends came to 20 bases. Per the germline V gene, CDR1 is KGHSH and CDR2 is LQKENI. CDR3 loop: CASSLSVPEEREKLFF. Written as DNA, the CDR3 is TGTGCCAGCTCACTATCGGTCCCAGAAGAGAGGGAAAAACTGTTTTTT.

The table lists this clone with a few counts. The chain is built from TRBV9 and TRBJ2-2, with TRBD2 matching over 7 bases. CDR3 length equals 15 residues. Germline lookup yields CDR1 SGDLS and CDR2 YYNGEE. V lost 4 bases and J lost 4; bases outside the gene matches: 7. CDR3 sequence (DNA): TGTGCCAGCAGCCCTCGGGGGGAGAGCACCGGGGAGCTGTTTTTT. Translation: CASSPRGESTGELFF.

About this clone itself: It is unclear where the CDR3 begins or ends on the DNA, so no DNA is shown, and the CDR3 is as TCRdb lists it. The chain recombines TRBV2 with TRBJ2-1; TRBD2 is the table's D call, not checked against the DNA. Germline V lookup: CDR1 SNHLY, CDR2 FYNNEI. The CDR3 length is 17 residues, termini included. CDR3 sequence: CASSELAGVFFGNEQFF.

The CDR3 is CASSGTLPADEQYF. The CDR3 coding sequence is TGTGCCAGCAGCGGTACTCTACCGGCGGACGAGCAGTACTTC. This chain links TRBV9 with TRBJ2-7; D not resolved. Trimming stripped 3 bases from V and 5 bases from J, with 15 bases between. There are 14 residues in the CDR3. Germline V lookup: CDR1 SGDLS, CDR2 YYNGEE.

The chain carries TRBV19 and TRBJ2-1, with TRBD2 matching 11 bases. Germline V gene data show CDR1 as LNHDA and CDR2 as SQIVND (reference sequence). There are 16 residues in the CDR3. Trimming at V came to 4 bases and at J to 7 bases, leaving 9 bases not matched to a gene. CDR3 amino acids: CASSTTTSGIVNEQFF. In DNA form, the CDR3 reads TGTGCCAGTAGTACAACGACTAGCGGGATAGTTAATGAGCAGTTCTTC.

The rearrangement uses TRBV7-2 and TRBJ2-2; 9 bases map to TRBD2. Germline V CDR1 and CDR2: SGHTA, FQGNSA. The CDR3 is 17 residues long. Trimming took 6 bases from V and 4 from J; bases not matched to a gene: 12. The CDR3 sequence is CASRQTSGVTSTGELFF. As DNA, the CDR3 is TGTGCCAGCAGGCAGACTAGCGGAGTTACTTCCACCGGGGAGCTGTTTTTT.

The chain employs TRBV5-8 and TRBJ2-7, with D tentatively TRBD1 (6 bases). The CDR3 runs 13 residues. V was trimmed by 3 bases and J by 2 bases, leaving 9 bases between them. Looked up from germline, CDR1 is SGHTS and CDR2 is YDEGEE. In nucleotides, the CDR3 is TGTGCCAGCAGCTGGACAGTTCCCTACGAGCAGTACTTC. Residues: CASSWTVPYEQYF.

The V gene is TRBV7-9, the J gene TRBJ2-1, with 14 bases fitting TRBD2. The CDR3 length is 17 residues. V trimming: 5 bases; J trimming: 3 bases; junction bases outside the gene matches: 6. Per the germline V gene, CDR1 is SEHNR and CDR2 is FQNEAQ (reference sequence). The CDR3 protein is CASSLAGTSGGYNEQFF. As DNA, the CDR3 is TGTGCCAGCAGCCTCGCCGGGACTAGCGGGGGCTACAATGAGCAGTTCTTC.

The chain joins TRBV10-1 to TRBJ1-2, with a possible D match to TRBD1 (5 bases). The CDR3 runs 16 residues. Germline values: CDR1 WNHNN, CDR2 SYGVQD (reference sequence). V lost 5 bases to trimming and J lost 0 bases, with 16 bases between them. This chain's CDR3 is CASSLQVSRANYGYTF. DNA of the CDR3: TGCGCCAGCAGTCTACAGGTTTCCAGAGCTAACTATGGCTACACCTTC.

This chain uses TRBV7-2 with TRBJ1-6, with D uncertain. This CDR3 has 17 amino acids. The germline V gene encodes CDR1 SGHTA and CDR2 FQGNSA. The V end lost 4 bases, the J end lost 0 bases, and 13 bases lay between the germline ends. The CDR3: CASSSRGGSSYNSPLHF. Here the CDR3 DNA reads TGTGCCAGCAGCTCCCGTGGAGGAAGCTCCTATAATTCACCCCTCCACTTT.

The chain recombines TRBV25-1 with TRBJ1-5, with D possibly TRBD1 on 5 matching bases. This CDR3 region has 12 residues. In germline, CDR1 is MGHDK, CDR2 SYGVNS. Trimming took off 5 bases at V and 5 bases at J, with 7 bases between the two ends. CDR3 loop: CASSWGDQPQHF. The CDR3 DNA reads as TGTGCCAGCAGTTGGGGGGATCAGCCCCAGCATTTT.

The chain carries TRBV12-5 and TRBJ2-7; no reliable D call. V was cut by 2 bases and J by 2 bases, with 4 bases left in between. This CDR3 region has 12 residues. The V gene's germline CDR1 is LGHNT and CDR2 FRNRAP. In nucleotides, the CDR3 is TGTGCTAGTGGTTTGAACACCTACGAGCAGTACTTC. It encodes CASGLNTYEQYF.

This clone turned up a few times. The genes are TRBV7-2 and TRBJ1-5; D is ambiguous. The ends were cut back, 5 bases at V and 4 bases at J, with 9 bases in the middle. The CDR3 extends over 13 amino acids. The germline gives CDR1 SGHTA, CDR2 FQGNSA. CDR3 in amino acids: CASSPNRNQPQHF. The CDR3 DNA is TGTGCCAGCAGCCCGAACCGGAATCAGCCCCAGCATTTT.

This chain uses TRBV18 with TRBJ1-1; D is unclear. The CDR3 sequence is 13 residues long. Germline assignment: CDR1 KGHSH and CDR2 LQKENI. Trimming removed 8 bases from V and 1 base from J, with 11 bases in between. The CDR3 bases are TGTGCCAGCGCCCAATCACAGAACACTGAAGCTTTCTTT. Its protein product is CASAQSQNTEAFF. The whole variable domain, remainder taken from reference TRBV18 and TRBJ1-1, is NAGVMQNPRHLVRRRGQEARLRCSPMKGHSHVYWYRQLPEEGLKFMVYLQKENIIDESGMPKERFSAEFPKEGPSILRIQQVVRGDSAAYFCASAQSQNTEAFFGQGTRLTVV.